One sample yielded the 16 T cell receptor beta chains listed below, sequenced in a study of blood T cells in healthy people across ages. A second PCR, run for about 7 to 11 cycles, used a sample-barcoded 5' primer plus a J-beta primer mix. Using its own MiXCR run on the 5' RACE reads, TCRdb lists one record per CDR3 protein. This table holds some 760,000 distinct CDR3 sequences, approximately 25% found once. These data are also associated with another study on T cells of mothers and their children.

Material: blood. These TCRs come from a boy aged 5-17 years in good health.

This sequence joins TRBV11-3 and TRBJ2-1; D tentatively reads TRBD1 or TRBD2 (6 bases each). Trimming took off 5 bases at V and 7 bases at J, with 18 bases between the two ends. CDR1 and CDR2 (germline): SGHNT, YENEEA. The CDR3 is 15 residues long. The CDR3 reads CASSPGAIKGNEQFF. The CDR3 coding sequence is TGTGCCAGCAGCCCGGGGGCCATCAAGGGGAATGAGCAGTTCTTC.

This clonotype has ten or more counts. V is TRBV4-1 and J is TRBJ2-3; D remains unclear. Germline V lookup: CDR1 MGHRA, CDR2 YSYEKL. Trimming took off 0 bases at V and 6 bases at J, with 4 bases between the two ends. The CDR3 extends over 12 amino acids. The CDR3 DNA follows: TGCGCCAGCAGCCAAGACCGGGATACGCAGTATTTT. Protein sequence: CASSQDRDTQYF.

CDR3 sequence (DNA): TGTGCCAGCAGCGCCCGACTAGCGGGGAAAACAGGAACCTACAATGAGCAGTTCTTC. It is translated as CASSARLAGKTGTYNEQFF. J is TRBJ2-1 and V is TRBV9; TRBD2 agrees at 11 bases. The junction had 13 bases not matched to a gene; V was cut back by 3 bases and J by 2 bases. Per germline, CDR1 SGDLS and CDR2 YYNGEE. CDR3 size: 19 residues.

This clonotype was found a few times. The rearrangement uses TRBV7-9 and TRBJ2-5; no definite D call. The J call may be in error: the DNA end matches TRBJ2-1 better. This CDR3 has 14 amino acids. Germline V gives CDR1 SEHNR, CDR2 FQNEAQ (reference sequence). The CDR3 DNA follows: TGTGCCAGCAGTATTCCGGGCCCCCGGGATGAGCAGTTCTTC. It is translated as CASSIPGPRDEQFF.

This chain joins TRBV7-9 and TRBJ1-2; D not certain. The CDR3 loop spans 15 amino acids. Germline assignment: CDR1 SEHNR and CDR2 FQNEAQ (reference sequence). V gave up 5 bases and J gave up 2 bases, with 15 bases separating them. The CDR3 bases are TGTGCCAGCAGCGCCTTGGGAGAACCGAACTATGGCTACACCTTC. It specifies CASSALGEPNYGYTF.

The V call is TRBV4-1, the J call TRBJ1-4, with 9 positions matching TRBD1. CDR3 length equals 17 residues. Germline values: CDR1 MGHRA, CDR2 YSYEKL. J lost 0 bases, V lost 2 bases, and 4 bases had no gene match. The CDR3 sequence: CASSQLGQGTTNEKLFF. DNA of the CDR3: TGCGCCAGCAGCCAATTGGGACAGGGAACAACTAATGAAAAACTGTTTTTT.

Worth noting for this clonotype: A much larger clone differs from this one at a single base, so this may be a read error. The chain combines TRBV29-1 with TRBJ2-5, with D uncertain. The J call is uncertain, as TRBJ2-1 better fits the DNA end. CDR1 and CDR2 from the germline V gene are SQVTM and ANQGSEA. The CDR3 extends over 10 amino acids. CDR3 sequence (DNA): TGCAGCGGTGGGTCAAATGGGCAGTTCTTC. It encodes CSGGSNGQFF.

This clonotype was observed a few times. V usage is TRBV9 and J usage is TRBJ2-5, with 7 bases aligning to TRBD1. The junction had 8 bases not matched to a gene; V was cut back by 4 bases and J by 5 bases. This CDR3 spans 14 amino acids. Germline V gene sequence: CDR1 SGDLS, CDR2 YYNGEE. The CDR3 reads CASSYDREGETQYF. CDR3 bases: TGTGCCAGCAGCTATGACAGGGAAGGGGAGACCCAGTACTTC. Variable domain in full (rest from reference TRBV9 and TRBJ2-5): DSGVTQTPKHLITATGQRVTLRCSPRSGDLSVYWYQQSLDQGLQFLIQYYNGEERAKGNILERFSAQQFPDLHSELNLSSLELGDSALYFCASSYDREGETQYFGPGTRLLVL.

In this sample, this clonotype turned up a few times. The chain uses TRBV6-4 and TRBJ2-7, with 9 bases identical to TRBD1. The length of the CDR3 is 15 residues. In germline, CDR1 is MRHNA, CDR2 SNTAGT. The trim removed 6 bases at V and 3 bases at J, leaving 9 bases unmatched. In nucleotides, the CDR3 is TGTGCCAGCAGCAAACAGGGGGCTAGGGGCTACGAGCAGTACTTC. Its protein product is CASSKQGARGYEQYF.

This clonotype was found a few times. This CDR3 reads CSALGESLREQYF. The CDR3 DNA reads as TGCAGCGCCCTTGGGGAGTCCTTGAGGGAGCAGTACTTC. V gene TRBV29-1 combines with J gene TRBJ2-7; maybe TRBD2 (5 bases). Germline assignment: CDR1 SQVTM and CDR2 ANQGSEA. CDR3 length: 13 amino acids. Trimming shortened V by 7 bases and J by 7 bases, and 20 bases separated the two germline ends.

The chain employs TRBV7-2 and TRBJ2-5; 8 bases agree with TRBD2. The J call is doubtful: the DNA matches TRBJ2-1 better. The germline V gene has CDR1 SGHTA and CDR2 FQGNSA. The CDR3 is 17 residues long. DNA of the CDR3: TGTGCCAGCAGCCGTGGAGCCAGCGGGGGCGGCGGGAATGAGCAGTTCTTC. This gives the protein CASSRGASGGGGNEQFF.

In its sample, this clonotype was seen a few times. This chain joins TRBV3-1 and TRBJ1-2; possible D gene TRBD1, 5 bases. Germline V CDR1 and CDR2: LGHDT, YNNKEL (reference sequence). Between the trimmed V and J ends, which lost 1 base and 0 bases, there was a span of 9 bases. CDR3 length: 15 residues. In DNA form, the CDR3 reads TGTGCCAGCAGCCAAGCTTGGGGGGCTAACTATGGCTACACCTTC. This codes for CASSQAWGANYGYTF.

This clonotype was seen a handful of times. The V call is TRBV3-1, the J call TRBJ2-7; D possibly corresponds to TRBD2 (6 bases). Trimming cost V 2 bases and J 3 bases, with 11 bases left between them. The CDR3 consists of 14 residues. Germline loops: CDR1 LGHDT, CDR2 YNNKEL (reference sequence). CDR3 sequence: CASSQSGLIYEQYF. CDR3 sequence (DNA): TGTGCCAGCAGCCAATCGGGACTGATCTACGAGCAGTACTTC.

This sequence joins TRBV28 and TRBJ2-5; TRBD2 matches 9 bases. Near its end, the DNA agrees better with TRBJ2-7, so the J call may be wrong. The CDR3 length is 15 residues. Germline V gene sequence: CDR1 MDHEN, CDR2 SYDVKM. The CDR3 nucleotides are TGTGCCAGCAGTTTGCCTAGCGGGATAATGTACGAGCAGTACTTC. Its protein is CASSLPSGIMYEQYF.

This clonotype occurred a few times. V is TRBV4-2 and J is TRBJ2-7; possibly TRBD1 or TRBD2 for D (6 bases each). The V end was cut by 4 bases, the J end by 6 bases, with 16 bases between. The CDR3 covers 14 residues. In germline, CDR1 is LGHNA, CDR2 YNFKEQ. CDR3 sequence (DNA): TGTGCCAGCAGCCCTCGGGGGCTTAGAAGCGAGCAGTACTTC. Translated, it gives CASSPRGLRSEQYF.

V is TRBV5-1 and J is TRBJ2-7; D unresolved. This CDR3 comprises 16 residues. Germline-derived CDR1 and CDR2 are SGHRS and YFSETQ. Trimming cost V 0 bases and J 5 bases, with 18 bases left between them. The DNA of the CDR3 is TGCGCCAGCAGCTTGGCCGAGATTTCTGGGTTCGACGAGCAGTACTTC. It translates to CASSLAEISGFDEQYF.